A selection of T cell receptor beta chains follows, all from one sample in a study of patients and donors after allogeneic stem cell transplantation. Each CDR3 protein is one row after TCRdb ran MiXCR on the RT-PCR reads. The repertoire includes some 880,000 distinct CDR3 sequences, roughly 18% of them detected once, and 5.5% to 6.5% sits in the top ten. Sample: blood, either unsorted or a sorted T cell fraction (not recorded which). The source is a human donor who was either an allogeneic HSCT recipient or a stem cell or donor lymphocyte infusion donor (not recorded which). It is not recorded whose cells these are; they may come from a transplant donor. Both conserved end residues are part of each CDR3. D genes are given only for firm matches. Clone sizes are given selectively: once, few, many, or a class where the clone is expanded.

j_call d_call clone_size v_call cdr3_nt cdr3_aa
TRBJ2-3 NA NA TRBV24-1 TGTGCCACCAGTGACTCCATGGACTGGTCCGGAGCAGATACGCAGTATTTT CATSDSMDWSGADTQYF
TRBJ1-2 TRBD1 NA TRBV10-3 TGTGCCACCTTTATTGGACAGGGTTCCTATGGCTACACCTTC CATFIGQGSYGYTF
TRBJ2-7 TRBD1 NA TRBV12-3/TRBV12-4 TGTGCCAGCAGTTCAGGGACAGAACTCTACGAGCAGTACTTC CASSSGTELYEQYF
TRBJ2-3 TRBD2 NA TRBV7-3 TGTGCCAGCAGCTTAACGATAAGCGGGGGGGCCGGGACAGATACGCAGTATTTT CASSLTISGGAGTDTQYF
TRBJ1-1 TRBD1 NA TRBV12-3/TRBV12-4 TGTGCCACCGGGGATTCGACAGGGGTAGCTTTCTTT CATGDSTGVAFF
TRBJ2-5 NA few TRBV9 TGTGCCAGCAGCGTAGGAGGCGGGGCCGGGAGATACCAAGAGACCCAGTACTTC CASSVGGGAGRYQETQYF
TRBJ1-2 NA NA TRBV7-2 TGTGCCAGCAGCCATGAACCTCTGGGGTTCGGCTACACCTTC CASSHEPLGFGYTF
TRBJ1-1 NA many TRBV20-1 TGCAGTGCTAGAGATAGGGCAGTGAACACTGAAGCTTTCTTT CSARDRAVNTEAFF
TRBJ1-1 NA NA TRBV30 TGTGCCTGGATGGGGGCGCGGGACACTGAAGCTTTCTTT CAWMGARDTEAFF
TRBJ2-2 TRBD1 NA TRBV11-1 TGTGCCAGCAGCTTAACCTACAGGGGGCTTGGTGGTTTGGACACCGGGGAGCTGTTTTTT CASSLTYRGLGGLDTGELFF
TRBJ2-2 NA NA TRBV11-2 TGTGCCAGCAGCTTTTCCAAGGGGACCGGGGAGCTGTTTTTT CASSFSKGTGELFF
TRBJ1-3 TRBD1 NA TRBV9 TGTGCCAGCCGACAGGGAGGATCTACGGGCCCATCTGGAAACACCATATATTTT CASRQGGSTGPSGNTIYF
TRBJ2-3 NA few TRBV6-5 TGTGCCAGCAGTTACTCGGGTGGGAGCCCAGATACGCAGTATTTT CASSYSGGSPDTQYF
TRBJ2-3 NA NA TRBV2 TGTGCCAGCAGGTTAACTAGCTCTGCTACAGATACGCAGTATTTT CASRLTSSATDTQYF
TRBJ2-3 NA few TRBV9 TGTGCCAGCAGCGTAGAGGGGTTCCTGGATACGCAGTATTTT CASSVEGFLDTQYF
TRBJ2-7 NA NA TRBV19 TGTGCCAGTATGTCGGGGCCCTACGAGCAGTACTTC CASMSGPYEQYF
TRBJ1-1 NA NA TRBV29-1 TGCAGCGTCGGCCCGGGACCTGGAACTGAAGCTTTCTTT CSVGPGPGTEAFF
TRBJ2-3 TRBD1 few TRBV25-1 TGTGCCAGCAAAGGGACAGGGCGCACAGATACGCAGTATTTT CASKGTGRTDTQYF
TRBJ1-1 NA NA TRBV20-1 TGCAGTGCTCGGCCCATAGGGCACACTGAAGCTTTCTTT CSARPIGHTEAFF
TRBJ1-4 NA NA TRBV30 TGTGCCTGGAGTCCGCGTCCTGATGAAAAACTGTTTTTT CAWSPRPDEKLFF
TRBJ1-4 NA few TRBV11-2 TGTGCCAGCAGCCTTGGGTTACCCACAGAAAAACTGTTTTTT CASSLGLPTEKLFF
TRBJ2-7 NA many TRBV12-3/TRBV12-4 TGTGCCAGCAGTTTACATGCGGCCTACGAGCAGTACTTC CASSLHAAYEQYF
TRBJ2-5 NA NA TRBV5-6 TGTGCCAGCAGAAAAGTAGGGCAGGAGACCCAGTACTTC CASRKVGQETQYF